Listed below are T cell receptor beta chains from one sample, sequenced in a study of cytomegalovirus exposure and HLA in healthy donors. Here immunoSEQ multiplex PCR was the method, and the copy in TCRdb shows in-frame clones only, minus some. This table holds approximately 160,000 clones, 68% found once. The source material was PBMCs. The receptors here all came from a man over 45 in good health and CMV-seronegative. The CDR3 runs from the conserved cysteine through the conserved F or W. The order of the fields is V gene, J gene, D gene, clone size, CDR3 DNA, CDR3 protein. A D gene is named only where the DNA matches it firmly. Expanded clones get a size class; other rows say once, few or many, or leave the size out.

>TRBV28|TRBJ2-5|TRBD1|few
TGTGCCAGCAGTTTGGGTGGGACAGGGCGGGAGACCCAGTACTTC
CASSLGGTGRETQYF
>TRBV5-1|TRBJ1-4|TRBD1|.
TGCGCCAGCAGCTTTCGACAGGGGGCGGTTAATGAAAAACTGTTTTTT
CASSFRQGAVNEKLFF
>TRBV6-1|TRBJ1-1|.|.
TGTGCCAGCAGATCAGGGTTGAACACTGAAGCTTTCTTT
CASRSGLNTEAFF
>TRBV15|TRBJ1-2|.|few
TGTGCCACCAGCAGAGATGCCAGGGGATATGGCTACACCTTC
CATSRDARGYGYTF
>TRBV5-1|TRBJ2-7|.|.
TGCGCCAGCAGCTTGGAGGCCAGGACCTACGAGCAGTACTTC
CASSLEARTYEQYF
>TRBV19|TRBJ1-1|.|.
TGTGCCAGTAGTATCCAGGGGAGAGGGACTGAAGCTTTCTTT
CASSIQGRGTEAFF
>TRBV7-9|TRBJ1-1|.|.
TGTGCCAGCAGCTTAGCGGCAGGGCCAAACACTGAAGCTTTCTTT
CASSLAAGPNTEAFF
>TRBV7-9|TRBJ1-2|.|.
TGTGCCAGCAGCTTTTACAGTTTCGTAAGAGACTACACCTTC
CASSFYSFVRDYTF
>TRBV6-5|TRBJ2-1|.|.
TGTGCCAGCAGGGTCGGGGTAGTAGATGAGCAGTTCTTC
CASRVGVVDEQFF
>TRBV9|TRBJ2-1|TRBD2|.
TGTGCCAGCAGCGTAGCCCTAGCGGGGGACTCCAGGGGAGACAATGAGCAGTTCTTC
CASSVALAGDSRGDNEQFF
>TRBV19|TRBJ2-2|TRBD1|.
TGTGCCAGTATCCCATACAGGGGGCACACCGGGGAGCTGTTTTTT
CASIPYRGHTGELFF